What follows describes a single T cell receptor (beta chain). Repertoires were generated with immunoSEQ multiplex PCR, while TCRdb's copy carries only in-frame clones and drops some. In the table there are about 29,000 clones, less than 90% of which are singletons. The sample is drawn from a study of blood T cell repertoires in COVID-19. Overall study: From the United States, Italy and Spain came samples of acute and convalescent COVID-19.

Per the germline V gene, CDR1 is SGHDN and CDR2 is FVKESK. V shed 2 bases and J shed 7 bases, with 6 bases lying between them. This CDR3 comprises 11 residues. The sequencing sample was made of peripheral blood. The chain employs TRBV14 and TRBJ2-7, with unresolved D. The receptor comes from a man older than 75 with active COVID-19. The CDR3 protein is CASSQIREQYF. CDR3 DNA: TGTGCCAGCAGCCAAATCCGGGAGCAGTACTTC.